One TCR beta chain is described in this entry. The data were taken from a study of blood T cell repertoires in COVID-19. Study-wide background: Acute and convalescent COVID-19 samples came from the United States, Italy and Spain. T cells, B-cell-depleted T cells, or PBMCs supplied cDNA or gDNA.

Study processing details: Scientists estimated how many nucleated cells there were by amplifying reference gene primers. Libraries were prepared by immunoSEQ multiplex PCR; TCRdb keeps only in-frame clonotypes and omits some of them. V and J calls and clone size are copied from that table; D and trimming were computed from the DNA. The top ten hold around 8% of the sample, which has approximately 110,000 clones, 75% to 90% seen once. CDR1 and CDR2 from the germline V gene are SGHRS and YFSETQ. This CDR3 is built from 15 residues. The V end lost 4 bases, the J end lost 5 bases, and 16 bases lay between the germline ends.

The V gene is TRBV5-1, the J gene TRBJ1-5, with TRBD1 as a possible D gene (5 bases). The sequence was collected from a woman aged 40 to 50 with acute or convalescent COVID-19. Sequencing was carried out using peripheral blood. DNA for the CDR3: TGCGCCAGCAGCCGATCTGGTCAGGGTCATCAGCCCCAGCATTTT. Translated: CASSRSGQGHQPQHF.